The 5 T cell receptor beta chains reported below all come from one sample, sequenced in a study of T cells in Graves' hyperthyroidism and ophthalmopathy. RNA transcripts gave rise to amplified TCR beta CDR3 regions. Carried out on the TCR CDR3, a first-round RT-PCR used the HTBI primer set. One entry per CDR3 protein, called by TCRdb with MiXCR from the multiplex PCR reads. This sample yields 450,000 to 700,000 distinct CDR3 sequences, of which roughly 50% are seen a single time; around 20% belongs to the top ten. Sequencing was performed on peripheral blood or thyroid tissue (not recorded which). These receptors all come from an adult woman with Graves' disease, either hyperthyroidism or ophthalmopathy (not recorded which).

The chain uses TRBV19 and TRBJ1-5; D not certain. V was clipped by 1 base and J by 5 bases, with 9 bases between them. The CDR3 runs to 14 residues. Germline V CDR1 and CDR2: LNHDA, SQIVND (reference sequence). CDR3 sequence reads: CASSIAFSHQPQHF. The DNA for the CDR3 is TGTGCCAGTAGTATAGCATTCAGTCATCAGCCCCAGCATTTT. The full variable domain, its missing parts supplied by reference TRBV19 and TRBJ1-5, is DGGITQSPKYLFRKEGQNVTLSCEQNLNHDAMYWYRQDPGQGLRLIYYSQIVNDFQKGDIAEGYSVSREKKESFPLTVTSAQKNPTAFYLCASSIAFSHQPQHFGDGTRLSIL.

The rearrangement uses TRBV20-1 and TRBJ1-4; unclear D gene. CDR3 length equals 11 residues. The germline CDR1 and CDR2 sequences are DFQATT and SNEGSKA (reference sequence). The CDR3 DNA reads TGCAGGGCAGGAAACGGGAAGAAACTGTTTTTT. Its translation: CRAGNGKKLFF.

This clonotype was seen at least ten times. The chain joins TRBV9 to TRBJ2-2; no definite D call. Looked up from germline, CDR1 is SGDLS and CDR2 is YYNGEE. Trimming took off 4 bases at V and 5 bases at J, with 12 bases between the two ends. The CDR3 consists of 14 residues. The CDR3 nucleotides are TGTGCCAGCAGCAGCCGAAGTCGGACCGGGGAGCTGTTTTTT. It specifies CASSSRSRTGELFF.

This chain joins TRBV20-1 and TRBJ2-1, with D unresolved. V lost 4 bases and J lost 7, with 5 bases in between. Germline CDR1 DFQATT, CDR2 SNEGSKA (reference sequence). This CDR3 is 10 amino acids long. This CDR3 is CSATENEQFF. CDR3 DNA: TGCAGTGCTACCGAGAATGAGCAGTTCTTC.

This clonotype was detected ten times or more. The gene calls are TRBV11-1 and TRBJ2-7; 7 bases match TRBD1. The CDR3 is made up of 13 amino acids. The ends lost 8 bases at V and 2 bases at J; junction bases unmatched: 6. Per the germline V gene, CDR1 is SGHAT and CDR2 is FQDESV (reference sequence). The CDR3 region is CASGRDRPYEQYF. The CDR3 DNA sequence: TGTGCCAGCGGCCGGGACAGACCCTACGAGCAGTACTTC.